This is a list of T cell receptor beta chains from one sample in a study of blood T cell repertoires in COVID-19. Profiling relied on immunoSEQ multiplex PCR, and the TCRdb table lists in-frame clones only, not all of them. The profile covers about 140,000 clones, with about nine tenths appearing a single time and around 40% taken by the ten largest. The sample taken for sequencing was peripheral blood. The source is a man aged 45-65 years who had recovered from COVID-19. Both conserved end residues are part of each CDR3.

j_gene: TRBJ1-1
len: 15
v_gene: TRBV6-5
CDR3aa: CASRKKGLMNTEAFF

j_gene: TRBJ2-4
len: 9
v_gene: TRBV23-1
CDR3aa: CASSQGRIF

j_gene: TRBJ1-5
len: 15
v_gene: TRBV7-9
CDR3aa: CASSLEGLPNQPQHF

j_gene: TRBJ1-1
len: 13
v_gene: TRBV9
CDR3aa: CASTKRENTEAFF

j_gene: TRBJ1-2
len: 14
v_gene: TRBV7-2
CDR3aa: CASSSSGGRYGYTF

j_gene: TRBJ2-1
len: 16
v_gene: TRBV18
CDR3aa: CASSRLSGAFYNEQFF

j_gene: TRBJ2-3
len: 14
v_gene: TRBV5-6
CDR3aa: CASTAGQGTDTQYF

j_gene: TRBJ2-1
len: 19
v_gene: TRBV7-6
CDR3aa: CASSIAIPGTSGGLREQFF

j_gene: TRBJ1-1
len: 14
v_gene: TRBV6-5
CDR3aa: CASRKGEGNTEAFF

j_gene: TRBJ1-2
len: 16
v_gene: TRBV6-2/TRBV6-3
CDR3aa: CASSPRGAPPNYGYTF

j_gene: TRBJ1-1
len: 13
v_gene: TRBV12-3/TRBV12-4
CDR3aa: CASSYGENTEAFF

j_gene: TRBJ2-5
len: 12
v_gene: TRBV7-2
CDR3aa: CASRGGQETQYF

j_gene: TRBJ2-7
len: 15
v_gene: TRBV27
CDR3aa: CASSSGQGDWYEQYF

j_gene: TRBJ2-7
len: 14
v_gene: TRBV5-4
CDR3aa: CASSLESGVDEQYF

j_gene: TRBJ2-1
len: 15
v_gene: TRBV5-1
CDR3aa: CASSLLLADNNEQFF

j_gene: TRBJ1-2
len: 15
v_gene: TRBV6-5
CDR3aa: CASRSPGQTNYGYTF

j_gene: TRBJ2-3
len: 16
v_gene: TRBV7-2
CDR3aa: CASSSGGAYSTDTQYF

j_gene: TRBJ2-1
len: 12
v_gene: TRBV5-8
CDR3aa: CASPPPVDEQFF

j_gene: TRBJ1-1
len: 16
v_gene: TRBV6-2/TRBV6-3
CDR3aa: CASSTTGSRRETEAFF

j_gene: TRBJ1-3
len: 15
v_gene: TRBV6-4
CDR3aa: CASSDYRTGGNTIYF

j_gene: TRBJ2-7
len: 13
v_gene: TRBV19
CDR3aa: CASSRQGAYEQYF

j_gene: TRBJ1-2
len: 16
v_gene: TRBV27
CDR3aa: CASSLKFDRGLGGYTF

j_gene: TRBJ2-2
len: 16
v_gene: TRBV3-1/TRBV3-2
CDR3aa: CASSLLGTANTGELFF

j_gene: TRBJ1-5
len: 14
v_gene: TRBV7-2
CDR3aa: CARGGGSSNQPQHF

j_gene: TRBJ2-5
len: 15
v_gene: TRBV7-2
CDR3aa: CASSLGAPYQETQYF

j_gene: .
len: 18
v_gene: TRBV15
CDR3aa: CATSRGSGGGSSYNEQFF

j_gene: TRBJ1-6
len: 17
v_gene: TRBV19
CDR3aa: CASSIVTASSYNSPLHF

j_gene: TRBJ1-5
len: 15
v_gene: TRBV27
CDR3aa: CASSLSRFSNQPQHF

j_gene: TRBJ1-6
len: 13
v_gene: TRBV27
CDR3aa: CASSAGFGSPLHF

j_gene: TRBJ2-6
len: 21
v_gene: TRBV5-1
CDR3aa: CASSLTVQGSNGLSGANVLTF

j_gene: TRBJ2-1
len: 16
v_gene: TRBV6-5
CDR3aa: CASSSSWTGGYNEQFF

j_gene: TRBJ2-7
len: 15
v_gene: TRBV2
CDR3aa: CASKTRDRPTYEQYF

j_gene: TRBJ2-2
len: 21
v_gene: TRBV7-3
CDR3aa: CASSLTGTSGGRRGNGGELFF

j_gene: TRBJ1-6
len: 14
v_gene: TRBV6-6
CDR3aa: CASSYSADNSPLHF

j_gene: TRBJ1-2
len: 17
v_gene: TRBV28
CDR3aa: CASSFLRSGSMYAGYTF

j_gene: TRBJ1-6
len: 15
v_gene: TRBV19
CDR3aa: CASSTWDRGNSPLHF

j_gene: TRBJ1-5
len: 20
v_gene: TRBV24-1
CDR3aa: CATSDTRPRTGSFGNQPQHF

j_gene: TRBJ2-5
len: 15
v_gene: TRBV5-1
CDR3aa: CASSSHTLSGETQYF

j_gene: TRBJ1-6
len: 14
v_gene: TRBV18
CDR3aa: CASSLGQTNSPLHF

j_gene: TRBJ2-2
len: 14
v_gene: TRBV6-6
CDR3aa: CASSYETGHGELFF

j_gene: TRBJ2-7
len: 15
v_gene: TRBV27
CDR3aa: CASSRRQGKGYEQYF

j_gene: TRBJ1-1
len: 15
v_gene: TRBV9
CDR3aa: CASSGSGQGAAEAFF

j_gene: TRBJ1-2
len: 15
v_gene: TRBV5-8
CDR3aa: CASSLEGQGVYGYTF

j_gene: TRBJ2-3
len: 15
v_gene: TRBV18
CDR3aa: CASSPGAGAGDTQYF

j_gene: TRBJ2-2
len: 13
v_gene: TRBV2
CDR3aa: CASTHRVAGELFF

j_gene: TRBJ2-2
len: 17
v_gene: TRBV5-1
CDR3aa: CASSATGQGERTGELFF

j_gene: TRBJ1-5
len: 15
v_gene: TRBV25-1
CDR3aa: CASSPGQGTGQPQHF

j_gene: TRBJ2-1
len: 13
v_gene: TRBV11-2
CDR3aa: CASSLGAPGGQFF

j_gene: TRBJ2-7
len: 16
v_gene: TRBV11-3
CDR3aa: CASEQTSGRSSYEQYF

j_gene: TRBJ1-6
len: 17
v_gene: TRBV13
CDR3aa: CASRQVEGSTYNSPLHF

j_gene: TRBJ1-5
len: 17
v_gene: TRBV2
CDR3aa: CASSEALRRTGVQPQHF